The sequence of this TCR beta chain was determined in a study of blood T cell repertoires in COVID-19. CDR3 length: 17 residues. CDR1 and CDR2 from the germline V gene are LNHDA and SQIVND (reference sequence). V was trimmed by 4 bases and J by 3 bases, leaving 19 bases between them. Data came from immunoSEQ multiplex PCR; TCRdb stores just in-frame clones and leaves some out. The data contain approximately 81,000 clones, about four fifths of them singletons. The TCR originated in a human donor in a cohort sampled during active COVID-19. The chain joins TRBV19 to TRBJ1-3, with a possible D match to TRBD1 (5 bases). Sequencing input: peripheral blood. The CDR3 region has the DNA TGTGCCAGTAGTACCGATCGCAGGGTAGTATTTGGAAACACCATATATTTT. It encodes CASSTDRRVVFGNTIYF.